This TCR beta chain was observed in a study of metastatic and nonmetastatic thyroid tumors. Overall study: Blood and tumor or nodule tissue repertoires from malignant and benign thyroid patients were compared. Findings of the study overall: Significantly greater TCR beta diversity was reportedly found in malignant thyroid tumors than in benign nodules (in blood and tumor).

This clone was detected ten times or more. The antigen remains unidentified. Every patient underwent thyroid surgery untreated. Germline V CDR1 and CDR2: MNHNS, SASEGT. There are 16 residues in the CDR3. Trimming at V came to 8 bases and at J to 6 bases, leaving 16 bases not matched to a gene. In the source study's methods: A distant-metastasis classifier for papillary thyroid cancer was built using CDR3 differences across clinicopathological groups. TCRdb recomputed clones from the PCR reads via MiXCR. For this entry, the V and J calls and clone size follow TCRdb and not the study's own pipeline. The table includes approximately 70,000 clones, roughly 4% detected once.

The chain joins TRBV6-1 to TRBJ1-2; TRBD1 matches 9 bases. The clonotype originates from a female donor with papillary thyroid cancer or a benign thyroid nodule (not recorded which). Some clones in this sample may be carry-over from other donors' samples. The sample comprised blood. The DNA of the CDR3 is TGTGCCAGCGTCCGGGACAGGGTTCCCCTCGGGGATGGCTACACCTTC. Translated: CASVRDRVPLGDGYTF.